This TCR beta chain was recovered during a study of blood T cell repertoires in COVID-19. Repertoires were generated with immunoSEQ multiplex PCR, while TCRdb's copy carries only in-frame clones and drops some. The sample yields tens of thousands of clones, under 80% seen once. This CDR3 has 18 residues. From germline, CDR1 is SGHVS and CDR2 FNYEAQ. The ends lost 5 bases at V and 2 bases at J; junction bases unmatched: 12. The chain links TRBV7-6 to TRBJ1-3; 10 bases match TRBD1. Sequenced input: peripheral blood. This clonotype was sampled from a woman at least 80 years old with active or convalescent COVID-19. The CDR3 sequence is CASSRRIGTGVTGNTIYF. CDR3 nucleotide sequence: TGTGCCAGCAGCCGGCGCATTGGGACAGGGGTTACTGGAAACACCATATATTTT.